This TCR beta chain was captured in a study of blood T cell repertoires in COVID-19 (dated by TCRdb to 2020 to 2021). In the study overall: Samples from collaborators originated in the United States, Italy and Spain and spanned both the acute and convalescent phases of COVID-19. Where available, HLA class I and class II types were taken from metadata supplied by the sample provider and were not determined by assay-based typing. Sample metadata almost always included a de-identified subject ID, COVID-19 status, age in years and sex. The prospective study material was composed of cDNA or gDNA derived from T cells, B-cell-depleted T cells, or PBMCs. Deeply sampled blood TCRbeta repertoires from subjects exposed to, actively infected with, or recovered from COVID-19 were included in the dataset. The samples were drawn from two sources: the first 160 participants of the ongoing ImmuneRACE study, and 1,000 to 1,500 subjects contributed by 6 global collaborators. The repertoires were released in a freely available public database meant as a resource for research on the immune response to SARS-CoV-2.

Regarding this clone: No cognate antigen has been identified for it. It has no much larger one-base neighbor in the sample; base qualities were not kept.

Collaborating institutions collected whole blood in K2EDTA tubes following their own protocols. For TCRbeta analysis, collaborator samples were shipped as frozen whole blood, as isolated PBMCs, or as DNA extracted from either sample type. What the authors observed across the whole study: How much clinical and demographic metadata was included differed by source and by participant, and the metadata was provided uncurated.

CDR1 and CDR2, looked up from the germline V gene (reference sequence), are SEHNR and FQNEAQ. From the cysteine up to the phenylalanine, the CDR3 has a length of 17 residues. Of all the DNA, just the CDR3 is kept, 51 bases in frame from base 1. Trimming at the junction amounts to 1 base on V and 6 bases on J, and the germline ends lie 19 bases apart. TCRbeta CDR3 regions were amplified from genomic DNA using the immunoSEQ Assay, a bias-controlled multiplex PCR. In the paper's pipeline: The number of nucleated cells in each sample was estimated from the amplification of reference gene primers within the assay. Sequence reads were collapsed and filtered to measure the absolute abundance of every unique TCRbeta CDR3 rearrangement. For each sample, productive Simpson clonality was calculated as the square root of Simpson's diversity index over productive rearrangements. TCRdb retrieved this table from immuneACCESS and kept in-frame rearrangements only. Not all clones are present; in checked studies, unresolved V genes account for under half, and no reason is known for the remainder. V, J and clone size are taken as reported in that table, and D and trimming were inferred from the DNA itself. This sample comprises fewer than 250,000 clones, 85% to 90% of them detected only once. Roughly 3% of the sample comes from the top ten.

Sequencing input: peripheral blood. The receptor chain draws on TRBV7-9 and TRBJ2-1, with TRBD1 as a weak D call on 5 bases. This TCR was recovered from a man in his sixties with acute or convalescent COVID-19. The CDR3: CASSLVGSGPLGNEQFF. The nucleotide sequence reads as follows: TGTGCCAGCAGCTTAGTAGGGTCAGGGCCCCTAGGCAATGAGCAGTTCTTC.